This T cell receptor beta chain was retrieved from a study of blood T cell repertoires in COVID-19. Germline values: CDR1 SEHNR, CDR2 FQNEAQ (reference sequence). The CDR3 covers 12 residues. The ends were cut back, 5 bases at V and 7 bases at J, with 11 bases in the middle. This clone was seen only a few times. Sequenced by immunoSEQ multiplex PCR; TCRdb stores in-frame clones only, minus some. The sample holds 55,000 to 65,000 clones, over 80% seen once. The clonotype comes from a woman aged 80 or older with acute or convalescent COVID-19. The gene calls are TRBV7-9 and TRBJ1-2; D might be TRBD1 (5 bases). The specimen sequenced was peripheral blood. The CDR3 sequence is CASSPDSGGYTF. CDR3 coding DNA: TGTGCCAGCAGCCCCGACAGTGGTGGCTACACCTTC.